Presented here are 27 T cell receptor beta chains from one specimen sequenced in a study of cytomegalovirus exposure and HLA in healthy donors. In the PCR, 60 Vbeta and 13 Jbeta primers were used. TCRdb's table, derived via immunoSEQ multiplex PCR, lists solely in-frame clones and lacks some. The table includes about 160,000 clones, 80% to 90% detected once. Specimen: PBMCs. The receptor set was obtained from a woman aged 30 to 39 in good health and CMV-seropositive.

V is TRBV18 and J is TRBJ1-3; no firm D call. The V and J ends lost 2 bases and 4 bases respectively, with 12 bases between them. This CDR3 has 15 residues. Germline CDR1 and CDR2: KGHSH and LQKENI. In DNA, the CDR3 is TGTGCCAGCTCACCATACGAGGGAACGGGAAACACCATATATTTT. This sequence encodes CASSPYEGTGNTIYF. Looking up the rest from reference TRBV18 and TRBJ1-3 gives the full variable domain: NAGVMQNPRHLVRRRGQEARLRCSPMKGHSHVYWYRQLPEEGLKFMVYLQKENIIDESGMPKERFSAEFPKEGPSILRIQQVVRGDSAAYFCASSPYEGTGNTIYFGEGSWLTVV.

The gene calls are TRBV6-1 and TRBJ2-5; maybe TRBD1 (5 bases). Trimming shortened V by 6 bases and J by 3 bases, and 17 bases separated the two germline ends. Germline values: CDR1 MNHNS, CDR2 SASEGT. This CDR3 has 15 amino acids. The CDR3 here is CASSRRVWGEETQYF. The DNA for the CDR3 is TGTGCCAGCAGCCGCAGGGTTTGGGGCGAAGAGACCCAGTACTTC.

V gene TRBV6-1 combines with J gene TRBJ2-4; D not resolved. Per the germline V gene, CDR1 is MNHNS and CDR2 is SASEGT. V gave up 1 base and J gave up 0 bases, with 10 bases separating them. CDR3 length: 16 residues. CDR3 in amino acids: CASSEGALLAKNIQYF. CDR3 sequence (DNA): TGTGCCAGCAGTGAAGGGGCCCTACTAGCCAAAAACATTCAGTACTTC.

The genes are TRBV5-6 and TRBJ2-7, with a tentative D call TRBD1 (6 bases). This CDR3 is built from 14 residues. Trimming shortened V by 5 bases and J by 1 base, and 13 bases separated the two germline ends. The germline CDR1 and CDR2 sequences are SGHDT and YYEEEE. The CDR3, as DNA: TGTGCCAGCAGGCTGACAGGACATTCCTACGAGCAGTACTTC. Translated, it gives CASRLTGHSYEQYF.

CDR3 in amino acids: CASSPTVNYGYTF. In DNA, the CDR3 is TGTGCCAGCAGCCCGACAGTTAACTATGGCTACACCTTC. The chain is built from TRBV7-8 and TRBJ1-2; tentatively, D is TRBD1 (5 bases). The CDR3 is 13 amino acids. Germline CDR1 reads SGHVS; CDR2 reads FQNEAQ. Trimming removed 5 bases at V and 1 base at J, with 8 bases between.

CDR3 DNA sequence: TGTGCCAGCAAGCGCGAGACAGGGAACACCGGGGAGCTGTTTTTT. Its protein is CASKRETGNTGELFF. This sequence joins TRBV7-3 and TRBJ2-2, with D tentatively TRBD1 (6 bases). V was cut by 7 bases and J by 1 base, with 13 bases left in between. The CDR3 is made up of 15 amino acids. Per germline, CDR1 SGHTA and CDR2 FQGTGA. Based on the CDR3 plus reference TRBV7-3 and TRBJ2-2, the full variable domain is GAGVSQTPSNKVTEKGKYVELRCDPISGHTALYWYRQSLGQGPEFLIYFQGTGAADDSGLPNDRFFAVRPEGSVSTLKIQRTERGDSAVYLCASKRETGNTGELFFGEGSRLTVL.

The CDR3 bases are TGTGCCAGCAGCGTAGGGGCAGGAGAGACCCAGTACTTC. Translation gives CASSVGAGETQYF. The chain carries TRBV9 and TRBJ2-5, with D unresolved. CDR3 size: 13 residues. V was pared by 0 bases and J by 4 bases, with 7 bases between. Looked up from germline, CDR1 is SGDLS and CDR2 is YYNGEE.

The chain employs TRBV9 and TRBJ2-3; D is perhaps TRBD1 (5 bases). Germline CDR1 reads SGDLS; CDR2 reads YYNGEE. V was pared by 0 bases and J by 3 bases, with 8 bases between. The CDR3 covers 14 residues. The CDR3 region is CASSVGPGTDTQYF. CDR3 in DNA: TGTGCCAGCAGCGTAGGCCCAGGGACAGATACGCAGTATTTT. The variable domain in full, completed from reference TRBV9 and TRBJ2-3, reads DSGVTQTPKHLITATGQRVTLRCSPRSGDLSVYWYQQSLDQGLQFLIQYYNGEERAKGNILERFSAQQFPDLHSELNLSSLELGDSALYFCASSVGPGTDTQYFGPGTRLTVL.

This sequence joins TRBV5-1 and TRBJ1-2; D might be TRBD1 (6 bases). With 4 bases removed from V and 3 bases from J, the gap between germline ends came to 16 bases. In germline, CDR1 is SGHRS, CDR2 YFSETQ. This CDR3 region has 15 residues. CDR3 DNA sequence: TGCGCCAGCAGCCCCGGGGGGGGCGGCCACTATGGCTACACCTTC. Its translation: CASSPGGGGHYGYTF.

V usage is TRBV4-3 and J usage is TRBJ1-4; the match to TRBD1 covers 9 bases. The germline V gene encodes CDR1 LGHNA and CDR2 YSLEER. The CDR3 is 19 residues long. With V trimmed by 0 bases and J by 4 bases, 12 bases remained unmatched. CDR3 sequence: CASSQDMKAGTGINEKLFF. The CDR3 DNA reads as TGCGCCAGCAGCCAAGATATGAAGGCGGGGACAGGGATTAATGAAAAACTGTTTTTT.

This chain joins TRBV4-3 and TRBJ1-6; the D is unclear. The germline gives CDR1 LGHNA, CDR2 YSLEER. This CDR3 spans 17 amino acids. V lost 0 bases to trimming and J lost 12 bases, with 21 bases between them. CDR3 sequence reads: CASSQDPTAKWSLPLHF. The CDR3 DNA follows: TGCGCCAGCAGCCAAGATCCCACAGCTAAGTGGTCGTTACCCCTCCACTTT.

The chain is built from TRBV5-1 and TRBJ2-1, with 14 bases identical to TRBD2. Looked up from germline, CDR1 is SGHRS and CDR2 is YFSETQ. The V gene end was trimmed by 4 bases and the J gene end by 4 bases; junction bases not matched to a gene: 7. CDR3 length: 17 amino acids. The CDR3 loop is CASSNRLAGGRYNEQFF. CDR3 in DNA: TGCGCCAGCAGCAACCGACTAGCGGGGGGGCGATACAATGAGCAGTTCTTC. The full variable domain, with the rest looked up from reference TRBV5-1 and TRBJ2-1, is KAGVTQTPRYLIKTRGQQVTLSCSPISGHRSVSWYQQTPGQGLQFLFEYFSETQRNKGNFPGRFSGRQFSNSRSEMNVSTLELGDSALYLCASSNRLAGGRYNEQFFGPGTRLTVL.

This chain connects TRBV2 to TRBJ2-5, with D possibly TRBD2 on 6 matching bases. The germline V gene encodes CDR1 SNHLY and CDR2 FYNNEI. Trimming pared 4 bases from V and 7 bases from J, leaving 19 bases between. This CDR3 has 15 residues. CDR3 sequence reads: CASSGASSRRGTQYF. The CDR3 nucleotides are TGTGCCAGCAGTGGGGCTAGCAGCCGGAGGGGGACCCAGTACTTC.

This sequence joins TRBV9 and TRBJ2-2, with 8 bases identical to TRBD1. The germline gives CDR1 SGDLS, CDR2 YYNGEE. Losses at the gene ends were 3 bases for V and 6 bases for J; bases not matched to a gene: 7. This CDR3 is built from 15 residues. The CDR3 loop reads CASSGGQDPSGELFF. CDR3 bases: TGTGCCAGCAGCGGGGGACAGGACCCATCCGGGGAGCTGTTTTTT.

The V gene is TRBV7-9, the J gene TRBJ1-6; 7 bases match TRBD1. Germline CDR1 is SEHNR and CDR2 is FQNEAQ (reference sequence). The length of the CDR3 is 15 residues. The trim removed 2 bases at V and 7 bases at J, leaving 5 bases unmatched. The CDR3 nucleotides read TGTGCCAGCAGCTTAACAGGGGATGGGAATTCACCCCTCCACTTT. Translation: CASSLTGDGNSPLHF.

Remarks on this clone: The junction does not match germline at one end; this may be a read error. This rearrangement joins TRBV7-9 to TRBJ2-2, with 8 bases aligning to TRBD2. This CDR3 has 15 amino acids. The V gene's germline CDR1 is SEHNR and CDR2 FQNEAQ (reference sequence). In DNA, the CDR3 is TGTTCCAGCAGTCCCCCCGGGGGGGACACCGGGGAGCTGTTTTTT. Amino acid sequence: CSSSPPGGDTGELFF.

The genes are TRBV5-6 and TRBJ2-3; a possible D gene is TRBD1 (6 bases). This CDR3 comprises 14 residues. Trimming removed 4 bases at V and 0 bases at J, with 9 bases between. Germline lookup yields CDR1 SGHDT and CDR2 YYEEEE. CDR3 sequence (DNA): TGTGCCAGCAGCCACAGGGTCAGCACAGATACGCAGTATTTT. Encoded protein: CASSHRVSTDTQYF.

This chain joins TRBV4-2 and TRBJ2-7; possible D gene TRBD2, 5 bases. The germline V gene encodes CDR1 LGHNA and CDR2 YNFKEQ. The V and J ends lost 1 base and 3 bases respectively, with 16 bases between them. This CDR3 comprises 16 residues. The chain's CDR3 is CASSQVTGRGFYEQYF. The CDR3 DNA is TGTGCCAGCAGCCAAGTAACTGGACGGGGATTCTACGAGCAGTACTTC.

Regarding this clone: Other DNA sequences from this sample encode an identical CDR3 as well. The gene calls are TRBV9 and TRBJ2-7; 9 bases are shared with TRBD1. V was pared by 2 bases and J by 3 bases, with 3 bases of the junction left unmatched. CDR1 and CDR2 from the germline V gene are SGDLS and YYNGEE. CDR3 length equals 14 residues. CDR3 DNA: TGTGCCAGCAGCGTGGGACAGGGAGTCTACGAGCAGTACTTC. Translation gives CASSVGQGVYEQYF.

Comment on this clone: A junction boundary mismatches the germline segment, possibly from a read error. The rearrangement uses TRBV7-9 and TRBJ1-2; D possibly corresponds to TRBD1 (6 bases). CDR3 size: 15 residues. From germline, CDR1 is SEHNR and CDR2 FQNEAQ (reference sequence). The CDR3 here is CSSSLGDRPNYGYTF. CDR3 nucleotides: TGTTCCAGCAGCTTGGGTGACAGGCCGAACTATGGCTACACCTTC.

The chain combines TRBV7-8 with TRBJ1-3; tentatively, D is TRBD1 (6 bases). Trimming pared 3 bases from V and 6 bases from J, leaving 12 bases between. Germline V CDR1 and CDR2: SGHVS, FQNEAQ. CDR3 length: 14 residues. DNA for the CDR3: TGTGCCAGCAGCTTCGGACAGATACAAAACACCATATATTTT. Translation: CASSFGQIQNTIYF.

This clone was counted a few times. The CDR3 here is CASSFGVGTGELFF. The CDR3 DNA follows: TGCGCCAGCAGTTTTGGAGTTGGGACCGGGGAGCTGTTTTTT. The chain links TRBV5-1 to TRBJ2-2; no definite D call. The CDR3 contains 14 residues. Looked up from germline, CDR1 is SGHRS and CDR2 is YFSETQ. The V end lost 5 bases, the J end lost 5 bases, and 13 bases lay between the germline ends.

CDR3 sequence (DNA): TGTGCCAGCAGTGTCCCGGGACAGGGTAACGATGAGCAGTTCTTC. Encoded protein: CASSVPGQGNDEQFF. The genes are TRBV28 and TRBJ2-1; 9 bases line up with TRBD1. Germline V CDR1 and CDR2: MDHEN, SYDVKM. The CDR3 consists of 15 residues. The J segment lost 8 bases and the V segment lost 5 bases, leaving 10 bases of the junction unmatched.

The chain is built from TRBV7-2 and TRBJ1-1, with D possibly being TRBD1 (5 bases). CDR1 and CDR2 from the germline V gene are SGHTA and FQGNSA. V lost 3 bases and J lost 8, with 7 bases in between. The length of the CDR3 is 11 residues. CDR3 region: CASSLTAEAFF. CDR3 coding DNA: TGTGCCAGCAGCTTGACAGCAGAAGCTTTCTTT.

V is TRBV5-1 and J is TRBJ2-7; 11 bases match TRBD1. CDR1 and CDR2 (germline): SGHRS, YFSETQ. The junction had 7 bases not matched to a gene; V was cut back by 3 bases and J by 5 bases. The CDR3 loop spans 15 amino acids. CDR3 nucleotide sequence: TGCGCCAGCAGCTGGACAGGGGGCGCGCCCGACGAGCAGTACTTC. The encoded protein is CASSWTGGAPDEQYF.

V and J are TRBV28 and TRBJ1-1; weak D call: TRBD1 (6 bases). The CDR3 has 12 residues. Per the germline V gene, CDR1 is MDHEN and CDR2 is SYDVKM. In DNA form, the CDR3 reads TGTGCTGTTGGGGGCACGAACACTGAAGCTTTCTTT. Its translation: CAVGGTNTEAFF. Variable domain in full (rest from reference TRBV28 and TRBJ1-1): DVKVTQSSRYLVKRTGEKVFLECVQDMDHENMFWYRQDPGLGLRLIYFSYDVKMKEKGDIPEGYSVSREKKERFSLILESASTNQTSMYLCAVGGTNTEAFFGQGTRLTVV.

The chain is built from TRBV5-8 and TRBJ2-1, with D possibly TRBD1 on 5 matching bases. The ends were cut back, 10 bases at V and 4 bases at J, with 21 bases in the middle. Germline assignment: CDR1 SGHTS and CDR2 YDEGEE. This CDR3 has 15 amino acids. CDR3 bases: TGTGCCTCGAAGATGGGAATCGACAGTTACAATGAGCAGTTCTTC. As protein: CASKMGIDSYNEQFF. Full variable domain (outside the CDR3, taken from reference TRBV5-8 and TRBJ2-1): EAGVTQSPTHLIKTRGQQATLRCSPISGHTSVYWYQQALGLGLQFLLWYDEGEERNRGNFPPRFSGRQFPNYSSELNVNALELEDSALYLCASKMGIDSYNEQFFGPGTRLTVL.